Detailed here is one T cell receptor beta chain. This CDR3 comprises 16 residues. Trimming pared 0 bases from V and 1 base from J, leaving 12 bases between. Per germline, CDR1 SGHVS and CDR2 FNYEAQ. Authors' data handling: Nucleated cell number was recorded as an estimate derived from reference gene primer amplification. Method: immunoSEQ multiplex PCR; TCRdb's copy keeps in-frame clones and lacks some. V, J and clone size were drawn from that table, and D and trimming were deduced from the DNA. The sample contains over 10,000 clones, roughly 90% of which appear only once. The data were obtained in a study of blood T cell repertoires in COVID-19.

Source material: peripheral blood. V is TRBV7-6 and J is TRBJ1-1; D is undetermined. This sequence originates from a human donor in a cohort sampled during active COVID-19. DNA of the CDR3: TGTGCCAGCAGCTTAGCACCTACGTTCGGGAACACTGAAGCTTTCTTT. Amino acid sequence: CASSLAPTFGNTEAFF.